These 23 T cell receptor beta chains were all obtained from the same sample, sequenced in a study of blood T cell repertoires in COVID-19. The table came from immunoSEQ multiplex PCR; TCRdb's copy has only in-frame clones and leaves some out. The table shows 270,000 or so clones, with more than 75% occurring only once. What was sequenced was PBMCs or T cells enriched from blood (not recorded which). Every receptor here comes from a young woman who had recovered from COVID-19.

This CDR3 reads CASSQVVSSYGYTF. The CDR3 DNA sequence: TGTGCCAGCAGCCAAGTGGTGTCGAGCTATGGCTACACCTTC. J is TRBJ1-2 and V is TRBV3-1 (or the pseudogene TRBV3-2); no clear D gene. The germline V gene has CDR1 LGHDT and CDR2 YNNKEL (reference sequence). The germline V and J ends were trimmed by 1 base and 4 bases, with 10 bases remaining between them. CDR3 length: 14 amino acids.

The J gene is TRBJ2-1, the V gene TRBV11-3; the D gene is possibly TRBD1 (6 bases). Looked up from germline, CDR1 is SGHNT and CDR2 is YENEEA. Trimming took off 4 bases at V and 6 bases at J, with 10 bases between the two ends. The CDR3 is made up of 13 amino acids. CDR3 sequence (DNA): TGTGCCAGCAGCTCCTACAGGGTCAATGAGCAGTTCTTC. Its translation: CASSSYRVNEQFF.

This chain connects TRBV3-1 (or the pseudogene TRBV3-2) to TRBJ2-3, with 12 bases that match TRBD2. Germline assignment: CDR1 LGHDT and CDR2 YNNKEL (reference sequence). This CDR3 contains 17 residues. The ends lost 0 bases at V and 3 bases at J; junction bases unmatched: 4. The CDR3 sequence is CASSQDVTSGGTDTQYF. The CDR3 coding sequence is TGTGCCAGCAGCCAAGATGTTACTAGCGGGGGGACAGATACGCAGTATTTT.

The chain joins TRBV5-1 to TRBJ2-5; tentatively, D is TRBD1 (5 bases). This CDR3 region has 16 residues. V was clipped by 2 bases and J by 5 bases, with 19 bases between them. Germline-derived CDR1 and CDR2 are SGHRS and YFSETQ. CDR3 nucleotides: TGCGCCAGCAGCTTTGGGGTAGCAGGGCTTGGGGAGACCCAGTACTTC. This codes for CASSFGVAGLGETQYF.

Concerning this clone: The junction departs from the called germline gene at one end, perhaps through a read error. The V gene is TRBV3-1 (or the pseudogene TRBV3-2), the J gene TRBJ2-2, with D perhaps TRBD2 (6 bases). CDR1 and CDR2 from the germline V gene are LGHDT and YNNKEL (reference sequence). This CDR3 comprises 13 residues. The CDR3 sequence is CASSQDPAGGLFF. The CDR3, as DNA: TGTGCCAGCAGCCAAGACCCGGCCGGGGGGCTGTTTTTT.

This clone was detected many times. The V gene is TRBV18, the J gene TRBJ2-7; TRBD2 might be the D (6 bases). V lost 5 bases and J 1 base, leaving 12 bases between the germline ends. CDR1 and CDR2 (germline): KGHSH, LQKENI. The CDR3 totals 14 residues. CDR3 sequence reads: CASSGDGGSYEQYF. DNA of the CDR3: TGTGCCAGCTCAGGAGACGGGGGATCCTACGAGCAGTACTTC.

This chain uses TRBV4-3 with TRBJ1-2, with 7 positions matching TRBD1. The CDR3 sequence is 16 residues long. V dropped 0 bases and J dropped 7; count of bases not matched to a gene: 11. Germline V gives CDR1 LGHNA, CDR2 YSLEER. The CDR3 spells CASSQEEGAALSGYTF. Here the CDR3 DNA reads TGCGCCAGCAGCCAAGAGGAGGGGGCAGCTTTAAGTGGCTACACCTTC.

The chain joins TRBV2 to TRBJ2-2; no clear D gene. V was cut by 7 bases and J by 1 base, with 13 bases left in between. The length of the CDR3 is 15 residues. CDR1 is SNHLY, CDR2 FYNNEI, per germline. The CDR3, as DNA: TGTGCCAGCACCAAATTTGACTTGAACACCGGGGAGCTGTTTTTT. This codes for CASTKFDLNTGELFF.

The CDR3 region is CASSVDTNQETQYF. The CDR3 bases are TGTGCCAGCAGCGTAGACACTAACCAAGAGACCCAGTACTTC. V gene TRBV9 combines with J gene TRBJ2-5, with D hard to call. This CDR3 has 14 amino acids. CDR1 and CDR2 from the germline V gene are SGDLS and YYNGEE. V was shortened by 0 bases and J by 0 bases, with 6 bases between the two germline ends.

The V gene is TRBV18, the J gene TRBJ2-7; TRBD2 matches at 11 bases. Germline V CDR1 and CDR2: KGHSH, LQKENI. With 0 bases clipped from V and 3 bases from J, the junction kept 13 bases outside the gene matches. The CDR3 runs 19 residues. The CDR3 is CASSPPCELTSGSFYEQYF. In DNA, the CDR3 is TGTGCCAGCTCACCACCGTGCGAACTAACTAGCGGGAGTTTCTACGAGCAGTACTTC.

CDR3 region: CSVEEYSNSPLHF. CDR3 DNA: TGCAGCGTTGAAGAATACAGTAATTCACCCCTCCACTTT. The chain combines TRBV29-1 with TRBJ1-6; the D is unclear. This CDR3 has 13 amino acids. The ends were cut back, 0 bases at V and 6 bases at J, with 6 bases in the middle. Germline CDR1 reads SQVTM; CDR2 reads ANQGSEA.

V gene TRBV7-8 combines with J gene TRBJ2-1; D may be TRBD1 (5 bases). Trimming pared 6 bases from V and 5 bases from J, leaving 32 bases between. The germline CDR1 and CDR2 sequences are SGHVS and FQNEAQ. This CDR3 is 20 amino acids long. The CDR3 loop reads CASRTSWSTRGGKTNNEQFF. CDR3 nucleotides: TGTGCCAGCAGGACCTCGTGGAGCACAAGGGGTGGAAAGACCAACAATGAGCAGTTCTTC.

In nucleotides, the CDR3 is TGTGCCAGCAGACAGGCGACCTATGGCTACACCTTC. Translation: CASRQATYGYTF. The chain uses TRBV28 and TRBJ1-2; maybe TRBD1 (5 bases). CDR1 and CDR2 (germline): MDHEN, SYDVKM. The CDR3 length is 12 residues. V was pared by 6 bases and J by 4 bases, with 9 bases between.

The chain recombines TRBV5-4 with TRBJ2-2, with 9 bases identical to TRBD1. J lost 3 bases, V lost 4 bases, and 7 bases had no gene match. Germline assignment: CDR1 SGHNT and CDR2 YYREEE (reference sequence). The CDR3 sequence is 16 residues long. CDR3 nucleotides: TGTGCCAGCAGCACCGGACAGGGGCGGGACACCGGGGAGCTGTTTTTT. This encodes CASSTGQGRDTGELFF. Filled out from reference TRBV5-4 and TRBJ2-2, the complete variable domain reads ETGVTQSPTHLIKTRGQQVTLRCSSQSGHNTVSWYQQALGQGPQFIFQYYREEENGRGNFPPRFSGLQFPNYSSELNVNALELDDSALYLCASSTGQGRDTGELFFGEGSRLTVL.

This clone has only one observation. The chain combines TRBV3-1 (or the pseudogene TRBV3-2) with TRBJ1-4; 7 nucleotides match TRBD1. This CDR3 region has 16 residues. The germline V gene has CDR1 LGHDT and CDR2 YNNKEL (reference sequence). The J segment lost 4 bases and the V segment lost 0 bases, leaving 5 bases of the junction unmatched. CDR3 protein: CASSQDTGVDNEKLFF. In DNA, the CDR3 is TGTGCCAGCAGCCAAGATACAGGGGTCGATAATGAAAAACTGTTTTTT.

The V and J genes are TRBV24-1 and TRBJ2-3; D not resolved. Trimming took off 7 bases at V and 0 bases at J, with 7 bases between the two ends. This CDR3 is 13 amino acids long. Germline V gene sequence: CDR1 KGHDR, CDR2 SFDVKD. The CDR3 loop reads CATRAWSTDTQYF. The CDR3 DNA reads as TGTGCCACCAGAGCGTGGAGCACAGATACGCAGTATTTT.

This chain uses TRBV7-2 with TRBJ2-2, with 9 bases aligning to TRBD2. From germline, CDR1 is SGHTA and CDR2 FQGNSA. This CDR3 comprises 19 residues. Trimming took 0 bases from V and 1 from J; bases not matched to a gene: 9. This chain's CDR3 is CASSLALAGRIGNTGELFF. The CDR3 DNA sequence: TGTGCCAGCAGCTTAGCGCTAGCGGGGCGCATTGGGAACACCGGGGAGCTGTTTTTT.

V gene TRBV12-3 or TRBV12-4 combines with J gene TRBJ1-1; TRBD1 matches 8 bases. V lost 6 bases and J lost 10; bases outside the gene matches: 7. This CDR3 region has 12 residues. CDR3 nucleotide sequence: TGTGCCAGCAGCAGGACAGGGCCGGGAGCTTTCTTT. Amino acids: CASSRTGPGAFF.

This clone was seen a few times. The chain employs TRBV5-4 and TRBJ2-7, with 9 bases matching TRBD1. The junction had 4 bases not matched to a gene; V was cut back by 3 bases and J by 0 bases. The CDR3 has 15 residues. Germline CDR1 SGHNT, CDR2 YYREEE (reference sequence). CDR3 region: CASSSDRGNSYEQYF. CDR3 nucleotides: TGTGCCAGCAGCTCCGACAGGGGGAACTCCTACGAGCAGTACTTC.

The CDR3 DNA reads as TGCGCCAGCAGCGCGGGACAGGGGGTGAACACTGAAGCTTTCTTT. It codes for CASSAGQGVNTEAFF. V gene TRBV5-1 combines with J gene TRBJ1-1, with 11 bases matching TRBD1. V trimming: 4 bases; J trimming: 0 bases; junction bases outside the gene matches: 2. Germline CDR1 and CDR2: SGHRS and YFSETQ. The CDR3 is made up of 15 amino acids.

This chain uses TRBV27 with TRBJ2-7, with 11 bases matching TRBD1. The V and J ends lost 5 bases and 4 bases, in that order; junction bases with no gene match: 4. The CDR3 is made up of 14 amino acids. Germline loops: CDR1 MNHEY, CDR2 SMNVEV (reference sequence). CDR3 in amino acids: CASSGQGARYEQYF. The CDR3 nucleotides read TGTGCCAGCAGTGGACAGGGGGCACGGTACGAGCAGTACTTC.

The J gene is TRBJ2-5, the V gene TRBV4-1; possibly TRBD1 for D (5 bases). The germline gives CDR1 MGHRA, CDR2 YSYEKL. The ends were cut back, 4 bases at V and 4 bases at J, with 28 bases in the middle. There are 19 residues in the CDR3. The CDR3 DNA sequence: TGCGCCAGCAGCCCCAAAAGGATTACAGGCGCAGGGTACCGAGAGACCCAGTACTTC. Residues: CASSPKRITGAGYRETQYF.

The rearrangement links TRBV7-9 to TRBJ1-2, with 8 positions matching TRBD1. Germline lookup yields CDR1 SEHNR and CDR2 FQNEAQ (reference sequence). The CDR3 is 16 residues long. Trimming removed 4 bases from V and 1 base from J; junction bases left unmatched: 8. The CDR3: CASSSGTGYNNYGYTF. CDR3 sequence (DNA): TGTGCCAGCAGCTCCGGGACAGGATATAATAACTATGGCTACACCTTC. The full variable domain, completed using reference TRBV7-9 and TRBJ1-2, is DTGVSQNPRHKITKRGQNVTFRCDPISEHNRLYWYRQTLGQGPEFLTYFQNEAQLEKSRLLSDRFSAERPKGSFSTLEIQRTEQGDSAMYLCASSSGTGYNNYGYTFGSGTRLTVV.